The clone carrying this T cell receptor beta chain was seen ten or more times. The observed sequence ends 3 residues before the CDR3 terminus, with the missing tail filled in from the germline J gene. The data derive from a study of T cell clonality in common variable immunodeficiency. The table came from immunoSEQ multiplex PCR; TCRdb's copy has only in-frame clones and leaves some out. Singletons are absent from the sample, which has 57,000 or so clones. Per germline, CDR1 SGHDN and CDR2 FVKESK. The CDR3 sequence is 18 residues long. V shed 1 base, J shed 1 base, and the junction held 9 bases outside the gene matches.

This rearrangement joins TRBV14 to TRBJ2-5; 10 nucleotides line up with TRBD2. Sequencing was done on a sample of peripheral blood mononuclear cells. This TCR came from a person between 18 and 75 years old in good health. The covered CDR3 bases are TGTGCCAGCAGCCAAGTCCCCCTAGCGGGAGTGGGCCAAGAGACC. As protein: CASSQVPLAGVGQET. The CDR3 as a whole reads CASSQVPLAGVGQETQYF.